This T cell receptor (beta chain) was recovered during a study of T cells after yellow fever vaccination. Study-level information: In the case of low-cell-number fractions, SMART-Seq v4 Ultra Low Input was used for preparation. Study-wide results and limits: Reappearance after the booster was seen for most primary-vaccination clones, at about 95% CD4 and roughly 90% CD8.

This clonotype was seen repeatedly, ten times or more. Antigen specificity is unknown. The J segment lost 3 bases and the V segment lost 6 bases, leaving 9 bases of the junction unmatched. This CDR3 is 14 amino acids long. Germline loops: CDR1 DFQATT, CDR2 SNEGSKA (reference sequence). The 5'RACE template-switching step produced TCR cDNA and added a universal primer site and UMIs. TCRdb recomputed calls from the 5' RACE reads with MiXCR, one row per CDR3 protein. The sample yields hundreds of thousands of distinct CDR3 sequences, 9% to 15% seen once. The receptor was derived from a man aged 30 to 45 who received the YFV17D yellow fever vaccine. The sample consisted of PBMCs, taken on the day of the yellow fever booster vaccination. V gene TRBV20-1 combines with J gene TRBJ2-3; the match to TRBD2 covers 7 bases. This chain's CDR3 is CSATVGGPTDTQYF. In DNA form, the CDR3 reads TGCAGTGCCACGGTGGGAGGGCCGACAGATACGCAGTATTTT.